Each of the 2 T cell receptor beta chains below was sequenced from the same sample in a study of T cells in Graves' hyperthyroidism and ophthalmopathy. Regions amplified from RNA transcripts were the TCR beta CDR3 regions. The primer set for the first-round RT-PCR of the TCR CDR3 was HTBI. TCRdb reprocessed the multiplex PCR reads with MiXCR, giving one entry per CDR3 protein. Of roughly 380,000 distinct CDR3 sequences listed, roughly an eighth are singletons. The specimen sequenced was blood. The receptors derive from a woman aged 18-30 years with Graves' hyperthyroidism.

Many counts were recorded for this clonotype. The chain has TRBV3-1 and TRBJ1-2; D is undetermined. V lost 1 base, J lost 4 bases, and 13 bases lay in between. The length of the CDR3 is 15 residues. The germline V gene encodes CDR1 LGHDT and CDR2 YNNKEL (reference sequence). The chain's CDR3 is CASSQGAQRGYGYTF. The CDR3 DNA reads TGTGCCAGCAGCCAAGGTGCCCAACGCGGCTATGGCTACACCTTC.

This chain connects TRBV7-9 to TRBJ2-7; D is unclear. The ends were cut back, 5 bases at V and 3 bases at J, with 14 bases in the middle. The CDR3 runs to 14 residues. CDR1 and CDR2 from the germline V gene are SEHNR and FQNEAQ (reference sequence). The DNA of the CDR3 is TGTGCCAGCAGCCAGAGTCAGGTGGACTACGAGCAGTACTTC. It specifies CASSQSQVDYEQYF.